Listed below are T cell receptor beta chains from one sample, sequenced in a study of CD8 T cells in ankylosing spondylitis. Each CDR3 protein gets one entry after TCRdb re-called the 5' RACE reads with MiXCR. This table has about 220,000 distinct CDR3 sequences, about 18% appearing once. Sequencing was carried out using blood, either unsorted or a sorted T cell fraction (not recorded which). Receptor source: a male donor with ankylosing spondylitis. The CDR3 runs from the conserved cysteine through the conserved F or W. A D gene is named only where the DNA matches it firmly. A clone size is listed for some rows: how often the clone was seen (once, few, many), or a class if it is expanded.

CDR3: CASSVGGLAPFQETQYF
DNA: TGTGCCAGCAGCGTTGGAGGACTAGCGCCATTCCAAGAGACCCAGTACTTC
J: TRBJ2-5
V: TRBV9
D: TRBD2
size: few

CDR3: CASSFPGGSGGYTF
DNA: TGTGCCAGCAGTTTCCCAGGGGGCTCAGGAGGCTACACCTTC
J: TRBJ1-2
V: TRBV12-3/TRBV12-4
D: TRBD1
size: -

CDR3: CASSRELTSYEQYF
DNA: TGTGCCAGTAGTAGGGAACTAACCTCCTACGAGCAGTACTTC
J: TRBJ2-7
V: TRBV19
D: -
size: -

CDR3: CASSLSRGQANTGELFF
DNA: TGTGCCAGCAGCTTGTCCCGGGGACAGGCGAACACCGGGGAGCTGTTTTTT
J: TRBJ2-2
V: TRBV7-9
D: TRBD1
size: many

CDR3: CSARGASGELFF
DNA: TGCAGTGCTAGGGGGGCCTCTGGGGAGCTGTTTTTT
J: TRBJ2-2
V: TRBV20-1
D: -
size: few

CDR3: CASSLVLGRELTGELFF
DNA: TGTGCCAGCAGTTTAGTTTTAGGCAGAGAGTTGACCGGGGAGCTGTTTTTT
J: TRBJ2-2
V: TRBV12-3/TRBV12-4
D: -
size: many

CDR3: CASSYLWEGTSGIEQFF
DNA: TGTGCCAGCAGCTACCTCTGGGAGGGGACTAGCGGGATAGAGCAGTTCTTC
J: TRBJ2-1
V: TRBV7-9
D: TRBD2
size: few

CDR3: CSSDPPDLSNQPQHF
DNA: TGCAGCTCGGATCCGCCTGACTTAAGCAATCAGCCCCAGCATTTT
J: TRBJ1-5
V: TRBV29-1
D: -
size: few

CDR3: CSVEFGTSGEPSTDTQYF
DNA: TGCAGCGTTGAATTTGGGACTAGCGGGGAGCCTAGCACAGATACGCAGTATTTT
J: TRBJ2-3
V: TRBV29-1
D: TRBD2
size: many

CDR3: CASSPKDRSGANVLTF
DNA: TGTGCCAGCTCACCAAAGGACAGATCAGGGGCCAACGTCCTGACTTTC
J: TRBJ2-6
V: TRBV18
D: -
size: -

CDR3: CASSYSISDRPGLAIHNEQFF
DNA: TGTGCCAGCAGTTACTCGATATCCGACAGACCGGGACTAGCGATCCACAATGAGCAGTTCTTC
J: TRBJ2-1
V: TRBV6-2/TRBV6-3
D: TRBD2
size: -

CDR3: CASSQPLPDSRIQETQYF
DNA: TGCGCCAGCAGTCAACCATTACCCGACAGCAGGATACAAGAGACCCAGTACTTC
J: TRBJ2-5
V: TRBV23-1
D: -
size: -

CDR3: CASSDRADTQYF
DNA: TGTGCCAGCAGCGACAGGGCCGATACGCAGTATTTT
J: TRBJ2-3
V: TRBV27
D: TRBD1
size: few

CDR3: CASSVTGLAGDSYEQYF
DNA: TGTGCCAGCAGTGTCACGGGACTAGCGGGGGACTCCTACGAGCAGTACTTC
J: TRBJ2-7
V: TRBV27
D: TRBD2
size: -

CDR3: CASSQVSRVYEQYF
DNA: TGTGCCAGCAGCCAAGTTTCGAGAGTATACGAGCAGTACTTC
J: TRBJ2-7
V: TRBV3-1
D: -
size: -

CDR3: CATSREPGQETQYF
DNA: TGTGCCACCAGCAGAGAGCCAGGTCAAGAGACCCAGTACTTC
J: TRBJ2-5
V: TRBV15
D: -
size: few

CDR3: CASSLEVEGLASYEQFF
DNA: TGTGCCAGCAGCTTAGAAGTGGAGGGACTAGCGAGCTATGAGCAGTTCTTC
J: TRBJ2-1
V: TRBV11-2
D: TRBD2
size: -

CDR3: CASRKDSGSSYEQYF
DNA: TGTGCCAGCAGGAAGGATAGCGGGTCCTCCTACGAGCAGTACTTC
J: TRBJ2-7
V: TRBV28
D: TRBD2
size: -

CDR3: CASSVGTPKELFF
DNA: TGTGCCAGCAGCGTTGGGACGCCCAAGGAGCTGTTTTTT
J: TRBJ2-2
V: TRBV9
D: -
size: many

CDR3: CASSFLAGGPNEQFF
DNA: TGTGCCAGCAGTTTTCTAGCGGGAGGGCCCAATGAGCAGTTCTTC
J: TRBJ2-1
V: TRBV27
D: TRBD2
size: -

CDR3: CASSLVSGLSTGELFF
DNA: TGTGCCAGCAGCTTAGTTTCGGGCCTCTCCACCGGGGAGCTGTTTTTT
J: TRBJ2-2
V: TRBV11-2
D: -
size: few

CDR3: CSVSAGGTEAFF
DNA: TGCAGCGTTAGTGCGGGAGGTACTGAAGCTTTCTTT
J: TRBJ1-1
V: TRBV29-1
D: -
size: many

CDR3: CASSLAEVIAGSYNEQFF
DNA: TGTGCCAGCAGTTTAGCGGAGGTGATAGCGGGTTCTTACAATGAGCAGTTCTTC
J: TRBJ2-1
V: TRBV12-3/TRBV12-4
D: TRBD2
size: few

CDR3: CASSGMSTEAFF
DNA: TGTGCCAGCAGCGGCATGAGCACTGAAGCTTTCTTT
J: TRBJ1-1
V: TRBV9
D: -
size: few

CDR3: CASSELAGEADTQYF
DNA: TGTGCCAGCAGTGAACTAGCGGGAGAAGCAGATACGCAGTATTTT
J: TRBJ2-3
V: TRBV2
D: TRBD2
size: few

CDR3: CASSPPGEGHALPYEQYF
DNA: TGTGCCAGCTCACCACCGGGAGAGGGACACGCTTTACCCTACGAGCAGTACTTC
J: TRBJ2-7
V: TRBV18
D: -
size: few

CDR3: CASSTRLDEKLFF
DNA: TGTGCCAGCAGCACCCGTCTGGATGAAAAACTGTTTTTT
J: TRBJ1-4
V: TRBV5-5
D: -
size: -